The present T cell receptor beta chain was sequenced within a study of blood T cell repertoires in COVID-19. About the study: The samples span acute and convalescent COVID-19 from the United States, Italy and Spain.

Trimming took off 4 bases at V and 5 bases at J, with 15 bases between the two ends. The CDR3 sequence is 14 residues long. The germline V gene encodes CDR1 SGHRS and CDR2 YFSETQ. Profiled with immunoSEQ multiplex PCR; TCRdb holds only in-frame clones, not every one. This sample carries approximately 440,000 clones, about 91% of them seen once, and the ten largest clones take roughly an eighth. The Seattle site enrolled patients during active infection and followed them longitudinally. This clonotype was obtained from a woman aged 45-65 years with COVID-19, enrolled during active disease. The chain links TRBV5-1 to TRBJ2-5; possibly TRBD2 for D (6 bases). Input material: peripheral blood. The CDR3 loop reads CASSLPGREETQYF. The CDR3 DNA sequence: TGCGCCAGCAGCCTCCCGGGCCGGGAGGAGACCCAGTACTTC.